This T cell receptor beta chain was sequenced for a study of breast tumors, draining lymph nodes, adjacent tissues (dated by TCRdb to 2016 to 2017). As for the study more broadly: In breast cancer patients, the study compared the TCR beta repertoires of tumor, adjacent nontumor tissue and axillary lymph nodes. The study aimed to assess the relationships and possible T-cell exchange between tumor, surrounding tissue and draining lymph node repertoires in human breast cancer. Beyond this particular receptor, the publication reports: The study presented the conclusion that tumor T cells originate in lymph nodes as consistent with a hypothesis, not as something directly demonstrated. The data were judged consistent with most tumor T cells deriving from the lymph node and then expanding within tumor tissue. In luminal-like breast cancer, tumor and nontumor tissue repertoires resembled each other significantly more than in basal-like breast cancer. Tumor T-cell repertoires showed less diversity than lymph node repertoires and more diversity than nontumor tissue repertoires, and tumor T-cell repertoires showed preferential V and J gene usage.

Reads for this sample came from an Illumina HiSeq 2000. Multiplex PCR amplification was used to generate the TCR beta chain libraries. High-throughput sequencing was used to analyze the amplified TCR beta chain products. Using fastp at Q25 and MiXCR, TCRdb reprocessed the public reads and kept productive beta chains. Entries are consolidated by CDR3 protein sequence, retaining the most common genes and DNA. This sample holds 150,000 to 200,000 distinct CDR3 sequences; roughly 31% were observed only once. The ten largest make up 4% to 5.5% of the sample. This clonotype occurred many times. The antigen it binds to is not known. It has no much larger one-base neighbor in the sample; base qualities were not kept. Lymph node samples came from the axillary draining lymph nodes of breast cancer patients. Germline trimming amounts to 5 bases on V and 2 bases on J, with 5 as the count of junction bases outside the gene matches. Including cysteine and phenylalanine, the CDR3 has 16 amino acids. Just the 48-base CDR3 DNA is kept, in frame starting at base 1. Via the germline V gene, CDR1 is SGHTA and CDR2 FQGTGA.

The sequencing input was axillary lymph node tissue. The clonotype comes from a female donor with breast cancer. Some clones in this sample may be carry-over from other donors' samples. The chain couples TRBV7-3 to TRBJ2-5; TRBD2 matches 13 bases in the middle. Read as DNA, the sequence is TGTGCCAGCAGCGAGCTGACTAGCGGGGGGCAAGAGACCCAGTACTTC. Its protein is CASSELTSGGQETQYF. Reference TRBV7-3 and TRBJ2-5 genes cover what lies past the CDR3, so the full variable domain is GAGVSQTPSNKVTEKGKYVELRCDPISGHTALYWYRQSLGQGPEFLIYFQGTGAADDSGLPNDRFFAVRPEGSVSTLKIQRTERGDSAVYLCASSELTSGGQETQYFGPGTRLLVL.